This T cell receptor beta chain emerged from a study of blood T cell repertoires in COVID-19. Study in general: Collection of acute and convalescent COVID-19 samples took place in the United States, Italy and Spain. T cells, B-cell-depleted T cells, or PBMCs supplied cDNA or gDNA.

Methods used by the authors: Scientists estimated how many nucleated cells there were by amplifying reference gene primers. Method: immunoSEQ multiplex PCR; TCRdb's copy keeps in-frame clones and lacks some. V, J and clone size reflect that table, while D and trimming were determined from the DNA. The profile shows roughly 250,000 clones, just under 85% of them singletons. The CDR3 covers 13 residues. The germline V gene encodes CDR1 MGHDK and CDR2 SYGVNS. Deletions cut 10 bases from V and 2 bases from J, with 12 bases between. Sequences were obtained from peripheral blood. This chain links TRBV25-1 with TRBJ2-4, with D unresolved. The source is a woman aged 80 or over with acute or convalescent COVID-19. In DNA, the CDR3 is TGTGCCACTGGAGTCAGTACCAAAAACATTCAGTACTTC. Its translation is CATGVSTKNIQYF.